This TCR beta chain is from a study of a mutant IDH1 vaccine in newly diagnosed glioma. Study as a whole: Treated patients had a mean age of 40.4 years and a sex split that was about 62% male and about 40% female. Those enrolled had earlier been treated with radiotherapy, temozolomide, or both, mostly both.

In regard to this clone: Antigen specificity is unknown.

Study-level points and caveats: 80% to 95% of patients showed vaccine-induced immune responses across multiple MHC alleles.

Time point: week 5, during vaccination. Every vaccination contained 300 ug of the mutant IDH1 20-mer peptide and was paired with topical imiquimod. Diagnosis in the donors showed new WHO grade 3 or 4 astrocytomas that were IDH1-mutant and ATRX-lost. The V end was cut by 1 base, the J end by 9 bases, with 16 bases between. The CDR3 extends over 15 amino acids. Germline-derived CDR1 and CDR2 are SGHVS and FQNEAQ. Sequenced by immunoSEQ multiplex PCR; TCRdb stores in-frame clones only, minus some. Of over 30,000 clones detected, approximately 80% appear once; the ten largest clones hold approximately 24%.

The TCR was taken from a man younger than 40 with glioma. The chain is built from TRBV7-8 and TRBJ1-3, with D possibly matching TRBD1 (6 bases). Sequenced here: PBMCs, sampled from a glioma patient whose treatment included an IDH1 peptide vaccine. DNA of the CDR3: TGTGCCAGCAGCTTAGTGGTATCCGGGGGCTCCACCATATATTTT. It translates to CASSLVVSGGSTIYF.